These 20 T cell receptor beta chains came from one sample sequenced in a study of CD8 T cells in Susac syndrome. After extraction with the RNeasy kit, about 0.45 to 1 ug of the RNA was reverse transcribed using random hexamers. TCRdb called the immunoSEQ multiplex PCR reads again in MiXCR, with one record for every CDR3 protein. The data hold approximately 190,000 distinct CDR3 sequences, with around 93% observed a single time. The specimen sequenced was CD4+ T cells from PBMCs. The receptors derive from a human donor in good health.

V and J are TRBV5-1 and TRBJ2-1; D is unresolved. CDR1 is SGHRS, CDR2 YFSETQ, per germline. Trimming removed 3 bases from V and 8 bases from J, with 18 bases in between. This CDR3 comprises 15 residues. The DNA of the CDR3 is TGCGCCAGCAGCTCTGACCGCGGTCCCCGTGATGAGCAGTTCTTC. As protein: CASSSDRGPRDEQFF.

The J gene is TRBJ1-1, the V gene TRBV19, with 7 bases lining up with TRBD1. V shed 5 bases and J 1 base; nucleotides not matched to a gene: 7. CDR3 length: 15 residues. Germline V gene data show CDR1 as LNHDA and CDR2 as SQIVND (reference sequence). Here the CDR3 DNA reads TGTGCCAGTAGTCCCAGGGACAGATGGAACACTGAAGCTTTCTTT. It codes for CASSPRDRWNTEAFF.

DNA for the CDR3: TGTGCCAGCAGACGCAATAGCGGGGGGGCCAGGGATGAGCAGTTCTTC. Translating gives CASRRNSGGARDEQFF. The V and J genes are TRBV3-1 and TRBJ2-1, with 11 nucleotides matching TRBD2. V dropped 6 bases and J dropped 8; count of bases not matched to a gene: 12. Looked up from germline, CDR1 is LGHDT and CDR2 is YNNKEL (reference sequence). CDR3 length: 16 residues.

The genes are TRBV28 and TRBJ2-3; D unclear. Germline values: CDR1 MDHEN, CDR2 SYDVKM. The CDR3 length is 14 residues. V lost 5 bases, J lost 0 bases, and 9 bases lay in between. CDR3 in amino acids: CASSPYISTDTQYF. In DNA, the CDR3 is TGTGCCAGCAGTCCATACATTAGCACAGATACGCAGTATTTT.

The chain carries TRBV4-3 and TRBJ2-6; D remains unclear. The V and J ends lost 0 bases and 0 bases respectively, with 9 bases between them. The CDR3 has 17 residues. CDR1 and CDR2 from the germline V gene are LGHNA and YSLEER. The CDR3 protein is CASSQDYRSSGANVLTF. In nucleotides, the CDR3 is TGCGCCAGCAGCCAAGATTATCGAAGCTCTGGGGCCAACGTCCTGACTTTC.

This chain links TRBV19 with TRBJ2-4; TRBD1 matches 9 bases. Germline-derived CDR1 and CDR2 are LNHDA and SQIVND (reference sequence). The V segment lost 5 bases and the J segment 2 bases; nucleotides outside the gene matches: 13. CDR3 size: 18 residues. The CDR3 coding sequence is TGTGCCAGTAGTCCCCCGGACAGGGGAGGGTTTTCCAAAAACATTCAGTACTTC. Its protein product is CASSPPDRGGFSKNIQYF.

V gene TRBV9 combines with J gene TRBJ2-5; D might be TRBD1 (5 bases). This CDR3 is 17 amino acids long. Trimming cost V 4 bases and J 3 bases, with 22 bases left between them. Germline V gene lookup returns CDR1 SGDLS and CDR2 YYNGEE. The CDR3 reads CASSRPLGRGGEETQYF. CDR3 bases: TGTGCCAGCAGCAGACCCTTAGGTAGGGGTGGAGAAGAGACCCAGTACTTC.

V and J are TRBV16 and TRBJ1-1; no reliable D call. V lost 5 bases to trimming and J lost 1 base, with 17 bases between them. Germline V gene lookup returns CDR1 KGHSY and CDR2 FQNENV. The CDR3 spans 16 residues. CDR3 protein: CASSVGPTLTNTEAFF. The DNA for the CDR3 is TGTGCCAGCAGCGTCGGGCCCACCTTAACGAACACTGAAGCTTTCTTT.

This chain uses TRBV20-1 with TRBJ2-1; perhaps TRBD2 as D (5 bases). This CDR3 contains 13 residues. Trimming took 5 bases from V and 4 from J, leaving 12 bases between them. CDR1 and CDR2 from the germline V gene are DFQATT and SNEGSKA (reference sequence). CDR3 region: CSAASRGYNEQFF. The CDR3 DNA sequence: TGCAGTGCTGCCTCTCGGGGATACAATGAGCAGTTCTTC.

The chain recombines TRBV9 with TRBJ2-1; D ambiguous. Germline V gene data show CDR1 as SGDLS and CDR2 as YYNGEE. Trimming stripped 0 bases from V and 7 bases from J, with 8 bases between. The CDR3 loop spans 13 amino acids. The CDR3 DNA sequence: TGTGCCAGCAGCGTAGCTCCCTTTAATGAGCAGTTCTTC. Protein product: CASSVAPFNEQFF.

The chain has TRBV18 and TRBJ1-1; D remains unclear. From germline, CDR1 is KGHSH and CDR2 LQKENI. Trimming removed 8 bases at V and 4 bases at J, with 5 bases between. This CDR3 has 10 residues. This CDR3 reads CASLSTEAFF. CDR3 in DNA: TGTGCCAGCCTTAGCACTGAAGCTTTCTTT.

The chain links TRBV3-1 to TRBJ1-2; D is perhaps TRBD1 (6 bases). The CDR3 contains 14 residues. V was cut by 0 bases and J by 3 bases, with 8 bases left in between. Per the germline V gene, CDR1 is LGHDT and CDR2 is YNNKEL (reference sequence). DNA for the CDR3: TGTGCCAGCAGCCAAGAGGGGGCGCACTATGGCTACACCTTC. Protein: CASSQEGAHYGYTF.

The V call is TRBV5-6, the J call TRBJ2-5, with TRBD2 identical over 8 bases. Unmatched junction bases numbered 9, after V lost 6 bases and J lost 5 bases. Per the germline V gene, CDR1 is SGHDT and CDR2 is YYEEEE. CDR3 length: 14 amino acids. The CDR3 DNA sequence: TGTGCCAGCACAAGGGCGGGGGGCGTGGAGACCCAGTACTTC. As protein: CASTRAGGVETQYF.

V gene TRBV7-6 combines with J gene TRBJ1-6, with D possibly TRBD1 on 6 matching bases. CDR1 and CDR2 from the germline V gene are SGHVS and FNYEAQ. The CDR3 runs to 15 residues. V lost 4 bases and J 5 bases, leaving 12 bases between the germline ends. CDR3 nucleotides: TGTGCCAGCAGCTCCGGACAGTTCAATAATTCACCCCTCCACTTT. It yields the protein CASSSGQFNNSPLHF.

The chain uses TRBV27 and TRBJ2-1; no reliable D call. V was pared by 4 bases and J by 6 bases, with 10 bases between. This CDR3 spans 13 amino acids. Germline V gene sequence: CDR1 MNHEY, CDR2 SMNVEV (reference sequence). CDR3 DNA sequence: TGTGCCAGCAGTTACCCGGTGAGCAATGAGCAGTTCTTC. Translation gives CASSYPVSNEQFF.

In its sample, this clonotype was seen once. V gene TRBV6-5 combines with J gene TRBJ2-3; TRBD2 matches at 8 bases. With 2 bases clipped from V and 4 bases from J, the junction kept 8 bases outside the gene matches. Germline CDR1 is MNHEY and CDR2 is SVGAGI. The CDR3 consists of 16 residues. CDR3 sequence (DNA): TGTGCCAGCAGTTACCTAGCGGGCTTGCAGCCAGATACGCAGTATTTT. Translating it yields CASSYLAGLQPDTQYF.

The chain is built from TRBV7-6 and TRBJ1-6, with 9 nucleotides matching TRBD1. CDR1 is SGHVS and CDR2 is FNYEAQ in the germline V gene. Germline trimming cut 1 base from V and 7 bases from J; bases unmatched to any gene: 8. This CDR3 is built from 17 residues. CDR3 sequence: CASSLGQTGGLNSPLHF. The CDR3 DNA sequence: TGTGCCAGCAGCTTAGGGCAGACAGGGGGATTGAATTCACCCCTCCACTTT.

This clonotype was seen a single time. The V gene is TRBV15, the J gene TRBJ1-6, with 11 bases aligning to TRBD1. CDR3 length: 16 residues. Germline lookup yields CDR1 LNHNV and CDR2 YYDKDF (reference sequence). V lost 8 bases, J lost 1 base, and 4 bases stayed unmatched. CDR3 residues: CATRTGGGSYNSPLHF. The CDR3 DNA sequence: TGTGCCACCCGGACAGGGGGCGGGTCCTATAATTCACCCCTCCACTTT. Supplemented by reference TRBV15 and TRBJ1-6, the full variable domain reads DAMVIQNPRYQVTQFGKPVTLSCSQTLNHNVMYWYQQKSSQAPKLLFHYYDKDFNNEADTPDNFQSRRPNTSFCFLDIRSPGLGDTAMYLCATRTGGGSYNSPLHFGNGTRLTVT.

The chain links TRBV6-6 to TRBJ1-6, with D unclear. This CDR3 spans 11 amino acids. V was trimmed by 5 bases and J by 8 bases, leaving 4 bases between them. Looked up from germline, CDR1 is MNHNY and CDR2 is SVGAGI (reference sequence). CDR3: CASSGDSPLHF. The DNA for the CDR3 is TGTGCCAGCAGTGGTGATTCACCCCTCCACTTT.

CDR3 DNA: TGTGCCAGCAGCTTGCAGCCCTCCACGGCCCCCCTCCACTTT. Encoded protein: CASSLQPSTAPLHF. V is TRBV14 and J is TRBJ1-6, with unresolved D. Looked up from germline, CDR1 is SGHDN and CDR2 is FVKESK. The CDR3 has 14 residues. Trimming removed 5 bases from V and 13 bases from J, with 18 bases in between. The full variable domain, with the rest looked up from reference TRBV14 and TRBJ1-6, is EAGVTQFPSHSVIEKGQTVTLRCDPISGHDNLYWYRRVMGKEIKFLLHFVKESKQDESGMPNNRFLAERTGGTYSTLKVQPAELEDSGVYFCASSLQPSTAPLHFGNGTRLTVT.